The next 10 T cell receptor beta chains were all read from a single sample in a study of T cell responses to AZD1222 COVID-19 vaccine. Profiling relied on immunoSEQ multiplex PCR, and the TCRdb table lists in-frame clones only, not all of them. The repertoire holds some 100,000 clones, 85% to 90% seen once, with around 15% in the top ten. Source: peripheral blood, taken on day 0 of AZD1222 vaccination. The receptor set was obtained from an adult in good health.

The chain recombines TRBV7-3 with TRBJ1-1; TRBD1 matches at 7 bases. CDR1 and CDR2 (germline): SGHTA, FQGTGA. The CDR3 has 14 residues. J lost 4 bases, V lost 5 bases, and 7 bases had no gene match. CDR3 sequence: CASSPGEGATEAFF. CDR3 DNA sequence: TGTGCCAGCAGCCCCGGTGAGGGGGCCACTGAAGCTTTCTTT.

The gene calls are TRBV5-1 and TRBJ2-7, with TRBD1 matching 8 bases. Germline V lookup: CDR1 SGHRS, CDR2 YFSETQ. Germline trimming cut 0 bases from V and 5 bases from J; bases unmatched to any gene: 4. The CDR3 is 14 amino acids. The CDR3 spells CASSLAETGDEQYF. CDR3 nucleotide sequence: TGCGCCAGCAGCTTGGCCGAGACAGGGGACGAGCAGTACTTC. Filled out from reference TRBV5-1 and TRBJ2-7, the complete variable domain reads KAGVTQTPRYLIKTRGQQVTLSCSPISGHRSVSWYQQTPGQGLQFLFEYFSETQRNKGNFPGRFSGRQFSNSRSEMNVSTLELGDSALYLCASSLAETGDEQYFGPGTRLTVT.

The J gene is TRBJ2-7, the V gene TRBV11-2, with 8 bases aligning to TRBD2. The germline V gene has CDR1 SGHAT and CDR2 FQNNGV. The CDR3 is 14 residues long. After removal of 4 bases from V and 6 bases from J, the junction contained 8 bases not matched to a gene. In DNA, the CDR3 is TGTGCCAGCAGCTCCCCCGAGGCGGGGGGCGAGCAGTACTTC. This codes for CASSSPEAGGEQYF.

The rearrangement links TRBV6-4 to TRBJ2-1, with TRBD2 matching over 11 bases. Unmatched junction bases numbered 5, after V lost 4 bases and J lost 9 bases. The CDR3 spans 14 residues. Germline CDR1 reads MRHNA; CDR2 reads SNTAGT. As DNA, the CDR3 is TGTGCCAGCAGTGGATTAGCGGGAGGGGGTGAGCAGTTCTTC. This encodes CASSGLAGGGEQFF.

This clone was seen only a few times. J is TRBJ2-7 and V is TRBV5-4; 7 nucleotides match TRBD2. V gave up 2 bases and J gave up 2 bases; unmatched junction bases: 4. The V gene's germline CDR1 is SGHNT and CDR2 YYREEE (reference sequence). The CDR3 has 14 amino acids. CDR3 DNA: TGTGCCAGCAGCTTACTAGCGACCGCCTACGAGCAGTACTTC. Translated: CASSLLATAYEQYF.

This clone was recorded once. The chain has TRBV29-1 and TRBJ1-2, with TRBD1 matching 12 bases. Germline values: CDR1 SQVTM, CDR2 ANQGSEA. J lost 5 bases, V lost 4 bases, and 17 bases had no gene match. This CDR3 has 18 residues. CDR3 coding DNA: TGCAGCGTTGGGTCTCGCTCCGGGACAGGGGGCTTGCGGTATGGCTACACCTTC. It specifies CSVGSRSGTGGLRYGYTF.

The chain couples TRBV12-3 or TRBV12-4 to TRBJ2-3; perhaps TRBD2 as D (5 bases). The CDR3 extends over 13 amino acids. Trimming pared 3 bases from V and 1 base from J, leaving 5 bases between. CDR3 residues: CASSFSGTDTQYF. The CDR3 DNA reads TGTGCCAGCAGTTTTAGCGGCACAGATACGCAGTATTTT.

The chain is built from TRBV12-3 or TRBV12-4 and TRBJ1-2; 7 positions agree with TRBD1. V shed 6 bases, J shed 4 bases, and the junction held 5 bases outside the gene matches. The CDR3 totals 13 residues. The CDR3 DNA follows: TGTGCCAGCAGCCGACAGGGTGCCTATGGCTACACCTTC. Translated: CASSRQGAYGYTF.

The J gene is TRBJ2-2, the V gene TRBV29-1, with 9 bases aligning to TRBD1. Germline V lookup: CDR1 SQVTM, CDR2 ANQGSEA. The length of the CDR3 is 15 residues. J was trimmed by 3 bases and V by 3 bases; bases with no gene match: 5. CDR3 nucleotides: TGCAGCGTTGACACAGGGGGCGTCTACACCGGGGAGCTGTTTTTT. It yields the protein CSVDTGGVYTGELFF.

CDR3 protein: CAWTGAETQYF. As DNA, the CDR3 is TGTGCCTGGACAGGGGCCGAGACCCAGTACTTC. The chain carries TRBV30 and TRBJ2-5; D is perhaps TRBD1 (6 bases). CDR3 length equals 11 residues. Germline V gene sequence: CDR1 GTSNPN, CDR2 SVGIG (reference sequence). The ends were cut back, 4 bases at V and 5 bases at J, with 8 bases in the middle.